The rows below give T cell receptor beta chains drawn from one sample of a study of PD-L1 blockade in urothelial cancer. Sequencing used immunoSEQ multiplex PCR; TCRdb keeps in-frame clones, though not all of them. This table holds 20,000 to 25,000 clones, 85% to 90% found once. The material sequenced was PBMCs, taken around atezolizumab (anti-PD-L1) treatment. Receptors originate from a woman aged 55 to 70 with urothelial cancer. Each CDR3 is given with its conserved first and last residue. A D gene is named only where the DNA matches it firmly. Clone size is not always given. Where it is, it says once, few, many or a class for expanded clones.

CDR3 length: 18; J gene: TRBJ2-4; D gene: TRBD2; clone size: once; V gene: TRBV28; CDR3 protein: CASSRPGLAPNRENIQYF; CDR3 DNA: TGTGCCAGCAGTAGACCGGGACTAGCGCCAAATCGGGAAAACATTCAGTACTTC
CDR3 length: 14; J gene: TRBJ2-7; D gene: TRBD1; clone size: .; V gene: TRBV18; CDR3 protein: CASSLDRVRYEQYF; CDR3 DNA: TGTGCCAGCTCACTTGACAGGGTGAGGTACGAGCAGTACTTC
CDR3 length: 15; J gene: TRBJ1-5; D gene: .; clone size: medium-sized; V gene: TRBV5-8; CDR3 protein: CASSLEGVSNQPQHF; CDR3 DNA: TGTGCCAGCAGCTTGGAAGGGGTTAGCAATCAGCCCCAGCATTTT
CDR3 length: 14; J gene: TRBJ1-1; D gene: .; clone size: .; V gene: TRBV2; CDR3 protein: CASSGPDSYTEAFF; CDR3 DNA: TGTGCCAGCAGTGGCCCTGACAGCTACACTGAAGCTTTCTTT
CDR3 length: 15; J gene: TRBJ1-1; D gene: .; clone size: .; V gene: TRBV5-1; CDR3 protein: CASSSEQALNTEAFF; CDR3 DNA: TGCGCCAGCAGCTCGGAACAGGCCCTGAACACTGAAGCTTTCTTT
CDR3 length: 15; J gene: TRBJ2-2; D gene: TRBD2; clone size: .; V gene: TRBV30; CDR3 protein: CAWSVLAGGTGELFF; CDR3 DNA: TGTGCCTGGAGTGTACTAGCGGGGGGCACCGGGGAGCTGTTTTTT
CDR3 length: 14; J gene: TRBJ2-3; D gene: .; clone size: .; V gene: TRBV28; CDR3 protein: CASSGGLKTDTQYF; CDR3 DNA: TGTGCCTCCAGTGGGGGGTTAAAGACAGATACGCAGTATTTT
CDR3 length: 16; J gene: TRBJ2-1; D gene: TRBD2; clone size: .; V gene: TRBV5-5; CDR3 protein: CASRGGLAGGGNEQFF; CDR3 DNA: TGTGCCAGCAGGGGGGGACTAGCGGGAGGAGGCAATGAGCAGTTCTTC
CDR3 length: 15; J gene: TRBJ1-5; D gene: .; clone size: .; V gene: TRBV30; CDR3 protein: CAWSVGTGFAQPQHF; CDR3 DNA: TGTGCCTGGAGTGTAGGTACAGGGTTCGCTCAGCCCCAGCATTTT
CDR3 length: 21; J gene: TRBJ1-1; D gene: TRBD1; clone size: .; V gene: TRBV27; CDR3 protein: CASSLKSRTGGPKLPNTEAFF; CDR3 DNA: TGTGCCAGCAGTTTAAAGAGTAGGACAGGGGGTCCTAAACTGCCGAACACTGAAGCTTTCTTT
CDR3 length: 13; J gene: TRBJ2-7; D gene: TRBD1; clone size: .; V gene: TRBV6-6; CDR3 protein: CAASGQSSYEQYF; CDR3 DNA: TGTGCCGCCTCGGGACAGAGCTCCTACGAGCAGTACTTC
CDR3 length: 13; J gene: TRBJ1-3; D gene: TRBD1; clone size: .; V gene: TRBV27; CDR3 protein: CASRGQIGNTIYF; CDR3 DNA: TGTGCCAGCAGGGGACAGATTGGAAACACCATATATTTT
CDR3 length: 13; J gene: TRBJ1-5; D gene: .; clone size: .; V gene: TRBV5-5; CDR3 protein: CASSSYQGQPQHF; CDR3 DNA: TGTGCCAGCAGCTCATATCAGGGACAGCCCCAGCATTTT
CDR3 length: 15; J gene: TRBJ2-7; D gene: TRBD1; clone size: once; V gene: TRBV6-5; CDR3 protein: CASRGDRGREYEQYF; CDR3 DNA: TGTGCCAGCAGGGGGGACAGGGGGCGCGAGTACGAGCAGTACTTC
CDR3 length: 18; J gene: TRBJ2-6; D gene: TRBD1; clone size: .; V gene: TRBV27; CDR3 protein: CASSLSGTAISGANVLTF; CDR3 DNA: TGTGCCAGCAGTTTATCGGGGACAGCGATCTCTGGGGCCAACGTCCTGACTTTC
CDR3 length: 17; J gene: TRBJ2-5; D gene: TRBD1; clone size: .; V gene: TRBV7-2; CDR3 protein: CASSLEGTGWFQETQYF; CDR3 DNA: TGTGCCAGCAGCTTAGAAGGGACAGGGTGGTTCCAAGAGACCCAGTACTTC
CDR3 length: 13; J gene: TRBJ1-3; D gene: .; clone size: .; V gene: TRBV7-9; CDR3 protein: CASSLGLGNTIYF; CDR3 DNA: TGTGCCAGCAGCTTAGGACTCGGAAACACCATATATTTT
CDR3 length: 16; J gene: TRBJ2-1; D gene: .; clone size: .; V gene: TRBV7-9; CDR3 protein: CASSLPGGPFYNEQFF; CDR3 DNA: TGTGCCAGCAGCTTACCGGGGGGCCCCTTTTACAATGAGCAGTTCTTC
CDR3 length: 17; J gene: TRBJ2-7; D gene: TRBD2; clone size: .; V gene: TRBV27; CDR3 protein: CASSFRLAGGSPYEQYF; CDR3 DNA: TGTGCCAGCAGTTTCCGGCTAGCGGGAGGATCTCCCTACGAGCAGTACTTC
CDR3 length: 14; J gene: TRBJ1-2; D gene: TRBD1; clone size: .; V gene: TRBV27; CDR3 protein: CASKAGGGSYGYTF; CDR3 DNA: TGTGCCAGCAAAGCAGGGGGTGGGTCCTATGGCTACACCTTC
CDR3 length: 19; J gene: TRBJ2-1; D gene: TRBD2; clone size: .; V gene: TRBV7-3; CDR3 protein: CASSLVGGTSGSSYNEQFF; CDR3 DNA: TGTGCCAGCAGCCTAGTTGGGGGGACTAGCGGGAGCTCCTACAATGAGCAGTTCTTC
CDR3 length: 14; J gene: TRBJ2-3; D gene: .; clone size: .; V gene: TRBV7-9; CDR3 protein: CASSVRLGGDTQYF; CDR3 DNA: TGTGCCAGCAGCGTAAGACTAGGTGGGGATACGCAGTATTTT
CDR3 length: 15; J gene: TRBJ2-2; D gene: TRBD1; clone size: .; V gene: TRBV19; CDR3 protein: CASNDGQAHTGELFF; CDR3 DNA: TGTGCCAGTAACGACGGACAGGCCCACACCGGGGAGCTGTTTTTT
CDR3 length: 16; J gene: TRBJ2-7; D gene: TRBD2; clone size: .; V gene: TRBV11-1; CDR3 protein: CASSRTSGRALFEQYF; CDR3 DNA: TGTGCCAGCAGCCGGACTAGCGGGAGGGCCCTCTTCGAGCAGTACTTC
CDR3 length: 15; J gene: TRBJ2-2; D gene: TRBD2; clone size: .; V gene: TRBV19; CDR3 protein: CASSRLAGYTGELFF; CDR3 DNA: TGTGCCAGTAGTAGGCTAGCGGGATATACCGGGGAGCTGTTTTTT
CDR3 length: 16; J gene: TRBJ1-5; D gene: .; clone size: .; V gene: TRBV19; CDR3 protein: CASSHWIQGRNQPQHF; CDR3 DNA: TGTGCCAGTAGTCATTGGATTCAGGGGCGAAATCAGCCCCAGCATTTT
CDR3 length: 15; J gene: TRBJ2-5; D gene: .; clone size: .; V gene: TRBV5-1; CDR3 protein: CASSPSGSGQETQYF; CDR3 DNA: TGCGCCAGCAGCCCTTCGGGAAGCGGACAAGAGACCCAGTACTTC
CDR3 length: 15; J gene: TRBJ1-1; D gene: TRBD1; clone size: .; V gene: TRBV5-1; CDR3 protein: CASSGTGAAVTEAFF; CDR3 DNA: TGCGCCAGCAGCGGGACAGGGGCGGCTGTCACTGAAGCTTTCTTT